The 21 T cell receptor beta chains below come from one sample, sequenced in a study of blood T cells in healthy people across ages. A J-beta primer mix and a sample-barcoded 5' primer were used in a second PCR of roughly 7 to 12 cycles. One entry per CDR3 protein, called by TCRdb with MiXCR from the 5' RACE reads. The sample shows around 1,900,000 distinct CDR3 sequences, about 39% of them seen only once. Sequenced material: blood. These receptors all come from a human donor in good health.

This clonotype turned up a few times. The rearrangement joins TRBV7-7 to TRBJ2-5, with a tentative D call TRBD1 (6 bases). The V end lost 5 bases, the J end lost 7 bases, and 17 bases lay between the germline ends. This CDR3 has 14 residues. CDR1 and CDR2 from the germline V gene are SSHAT and FNYEAQ (reference sequence). The CDR3 reads CASSPEVGAGTQYF. CDR3 nucleotides: TGTGCCAGCAGCCCAGAGGTGGGGGCAGGGACCCAGTACTTC.

The chain is built from TRBV6-6 and TRBJ2-5; TRBD1 agrees at 9 bases. CDR1 and CDR2 from the germline V gene are MNHNY and SVGAGI (reference sequence). This CDR3 has 14 amino acids. Trimming at V came to 6 bases and at J to 4 bases, leaving 6 bases not matched to a gene. This CDR3 is CASRGTGKRETQYF. The DNA for the CDR3 is TGTGCCAGCAGAGGGACAGGGAAAAGAGAGACCCAGTACTTC.

The chain is built from TRBV29-1 and TRBJ2-3; no definite D call. V lost 4 bases and J 2 bases, leaving 10 bases between the germline ends. The CDR3 is 13 amino acids. In germline, CDR1 is SQVTM, CDR2 ANQGSEA. The CDR3 reads CSVGSLATDTQYF. In nucleotides, the CDR3 is TGCAGCGTTGGGTCCCTCGCCACAGATACGCAGTATTTT.

The chain is built from TRBV25-1 and TRBJ1-2, with D uncertain. Trimming left V 2 bases short and J 8 bases short, with 12 bases between. There are 13 residues in the CDR3. The germline CDR1 and CDR2 sequences are MGHDK and SYGVNS. CDR3 sequence (DNA): TGTGCCAGCAGTGAAACCGGAATTTGGGGCTACACCTTC. Its protein product is CASSETGIWGYTF.

This clonotype has only one observation. The DNA of the CDR3 is TGTGCCAGCACCCTGCCGGGGACGGAGTATGGCTACACCTTC. Translating gives CASTLPGTEYGYTF. The rearrangement uses TRBV5-8 and TRBJ1-2; a weak D match, TRBD1 (5 bases). The V end lost 6 bases, the J end lost 5 bases, and 17 bases lay between the germline ends. The CDR3 is 14 amino acids. Germline CDR1 is SGHTS and CDR2 is YDEGEE.

The chain couples TRBV9 to TRBJ1-2; D ambiguous. This CDR3 has 15 residues. V lost 4 bases to trimming and J lost 0 bases, with 13 bases between them. CDR1 and CDR2 from the germline V gene are SGDLS and YYNGEE. This CDR3 is CASSPLGSTNYGYTF. For the CDR3, the DNA is TGTGCCAGCAGCCCCCTGGGCAGCACTAACTATGGCTACACCTTC. The whole variable domain, filled in from reference TRBV9 and TRBJ1-2, reads DSGVTQTPKHLITATGQRVTLRCSPRSGDLSVYWYQQSLDQGLQFLIQYYNGEERAKGNILERFSAQQFPDLHSELNLSSLELGDSALYFCASSPLGSTNYGYTFGSGTRLTVV.

This clonotype was counted a few times. This chain uses TRBV29-1 with TRBJ1-2, with D hard to call. The V and J ends lost 3 bases and 0 bases respectively, with 8 bases between them. The V gene's germline CDR1 is SQVTM and CDR2 ANQGSEA. The CDR3 totals 13 residues. Here the CDR3 reads CSVERNPNYGYTF. The CDR3 DNA is TGCAGCGTTGAGCGCAATCCTAACTATGGCTACACCTTC. Filled out from reference TRBV29-1 and TRBJ1-2, the complete variable domain reads SAVISQKPSRDICQRGTSLTIQCQVDSQVTMMFWYRQQPGQSLTLIATANQGSEATYESGFVIDKFPISRPNLTFSTLTVSNMSPEDSSIYLCSVERNPNYGYTFGSGTRLTVV.

This clonotype showed up just a few times. This chain joins TRBV7-2 and TRBJ2-5; 12 bases fit TRBD2. The V gene end was trimmed by 10 bases and the J gene end by 5 bases; junction bases not matched to a gene: 5. Germline V gene lookup returns CDR1 SGHTA and CDR2 FQGNSA. There are 13 residues in the CDR3. The CDR3 DNA reads as TGTGCCACCGCTAGCGGGGGGGCGGAGACCCAGTACTTC. It encodes CATASGGAETQYF. Supplemented by reference TRBV7-2 and TRBJ2-5, the full variable domain reads GAGVSQSPSNKVTEKGKDVELRCDPISGHTALYWYRQSLGQGLEFLIYFQGNSAPDKSGLPSDRFSAERTGGSVSTLTIQRTQQEDSAVYLCATASGGAETQYFGPGTRLLVL.

This clonotype was recorded a few times. The chain joins TRBV4-3 to TRBJ2-3, with TRBD2 matching 10 bases. CDR1 and CDR2 from the germline V gene are LGHNA and YSLEER. There are 17 residues in the CDR3. Trimming cost V 1 base and J 6 bases; bases outside gene matches: 10. The DNA for the CDR3 is TGCGCCAGCAGCCAAGGTATCGGGAGACTAGCGGGTGATACGCAGTATTTT. Its protein product is CASSQGIGRLAGDTQYF.

This clonotype appeared a few times. The J gene is TRBJ2-7, the V gene TRBV3-1, with TRBD2 as a possible D gene (5 bases). Trimming left V 9 bases short and J 2 bases short, with 14 bases between. CDR1 and CDR2 (germline): LGHDT, YNNKEL (reference sequence). This CDR3 spans 13 amino acids. The CDR3 loop reads CASRDPEAYEQYF. DNA of the CDR3: TGTGCCAGTCGGGATCCGGAGGCCTACGAGCAGTACTTC.

Only a few counts were recorded for this clonotype. The V and J genes are TRBV2 and TRBJ2-7; 11 bases fit TRBD1. CDR1 and CDR2 (germline): SNHLY, FYNNEI. With 8 bases clipped from V and 3 bases from J, the junction kept 3 bases outside the gene matches. This CDR3 has 13 amino acids. The CDR3 region is CASAGTGGYEQYF. In nucleotides, the CDR3 is TGTGCCAGCGCCGGGACAGGGGGCTACGAGCAGTACTTC.

This clonotype was observed many times. Relative to the germline gene, one junction end is altered; a read error may explain this. V gene TRBV5-1 combines with J gene TRBJ2-3; D gene uncertain. Germline V gives CDR1 SGHRS, CDR2 YFSETQ. The CDR3 loop spans 14 amino acids. CDR3 DNA sequence: TGTGCCAGCAGCTTAGACATAAGCACAGATACGCAGTATTTT. This sequence encodes CASSLDISTDTQYF.

V is TRBV20-1 and J is TRBJ2-5, with D perhaps TRBD1 or TRBD2 (5 bases each). The CDR3 consists of 15 residues. Deletions cut 0 bases from V and 1 base from J, with 12 bases between. CDR1 DFQATT and CDR2 SNEGSKA come from the germline V gene (reference sequence). The DNA of the CDR3 is TGCAGTGCTAGAGATCCCTCGAGGGGCCAAGAGACCCAGTACTTC. This encodes CSARDPSRGQETQYF.

The chain joins TRBV29-1 to TRBJ2-5, with TRBD1 as a possible D gene (6 bases). V was clipped by 6 bases and J by 3 bases, with 11 bases between them. Per germline, CDR1 SQVTM and CDR2 ANQGSEA. This CDR3 contains 12 residues. The CDR3 sequence is CSVAGDEETQYF. CDR3 coding DNA: TGCAGCGTCGCAGGGGATGAAGAGACCCAGTACTTC.

This sequence joins TRBV12-3 or TRBV12-4 and TRBJ2-6; 7 positions agree with TRBD1. V was pared by 4 bases and J by 0 bases, with 9 bases of the junction left unmatched. The CDR3 length is 18 residues. The CDR3 spells CASSSRDSRHSGANVLTF. The CDR3 DNA reads as TGTGCCAGCAGTTCCCGGGACAGCCGTCACTCTGGGGCCAACGTCCTGACTTTC.

The chain carries TRBV7-6 and TRBJ1-4; no reliable D call. Trimming shortened V by 0 bases and J by 14 bases, and 13 bases separated the two germline ends. This CDR3 is 13 amino acids long. CDR1 is SGHVS, CDR2 FNYEAQ, per germline. CDR3 sequence reads: CASSLALGAYLFF. In DNA, the CDR3 is TGTGCCAGCAGCTTAGCGTTGGGCGCTTATCTGTTTTTT.

This clonotype has just a few counts. The genes are TRBV7-9 and TRBJ2-6; D is undetermined. CDR1 is SEHNR, CDR2 FQNEAQ, per germline (reference sequence). There are 15 residues in the CDR3. V lost 2 bases and J 3 bases, leaving 8 bases between the germline ends. The CDR3 DNA reads as TGTGCCAGCAGCTTACTGAGTGATGGGGCCAACGTCCTGACTTTC. This translates into CASSLLSDGANVLTF.

V and J are TRBV7-3 and TRBJ2-1, with 7 bases aligning to TRBD1. V was clipped by 6 bases and J by 8 bases; unmatched bases: 7. The CDR3 contains 13 residues. From germline, CDR1 is SGHTA and CDR2 FQGTGA. In nucleotides, the CDR3 is TGTGCCAGCAGAAGAACAGGGGCTCATGAGCAGTTCTTC. This sequence encodes CASRRTGAHEQFF.

This clonotype was recorded a few times. The genes are TRBV7-3 and TRBJ2-3; D unclear. This CDR3 spans 14 amino acids. The V end was cut by 6 bases, the J end by 2 bases, with 12 bases between. The germline CDR1 and CDR2 sequences are SGHTA and FQGTGA. CDR3 region: CASSLRHNTDTQYF. The CDR3 region has the DNA TGTGCCAGCAGTCTCAGACACAACACAGATACGCAGTATTTT.

This clonotype has more than one count but fewer than ten. The gene calls are TRBV5-1 and TRBJ2-1; 9 nucleotides align to TRBD1. After removal of 1 base from V and 6 bases from J, the junction contained 14 bases not matched to a gene. Germline loops: CDR1 SGHRS, CDR2 YFSETQ. The CDR3 is 18 amino acids. The CDR3 spells CASSLRTPGQGASNEQFF. The CDR3 DNA is TGCGCCAGCAGCTTGAGGACCCCGGGACAGGGTGCCTCCAATGAGCAGTTCTTC. The full variable domain, with the rest looked up from reference TRBV5-1 and TRBJ2-1, is KAGVTQTPRYLIKTRGQQVTLSCSPISGHRSVSWYQQTPGQGLQFLFEYFSETQRNKGNFPGRFSGRQFSNSRSEMNVSTLELGDSALYLCASSLRTPGQGASNEQFFGPGTRLTVL.

This chain links TRBV20-1 with TRBJ2-1; possibly TRBD1 for D (7 bases). Looked up from germline, CDR1 is DFQATT and CDR2 is SNEGSKA (reference sequence). V was trimmed by 6 bases and J by 9 bases, leaving 24 bases between them. CDR3 size: 15 residues. The CDR3 is CSASTRQGRVGEQFF. Here the CDR3 DNA reads TGCAGTGCCTCGACTAGACAGGGTAGGGTCGGTGAGCAGTTCTTC.